The T cell receptor (beta chain) under discussion was sequenced for a study of glioma-infiltrating T cells. The iRepertoire nested amplicon-rescue multiplex PCR amplified TCR alpha and beta CDR3s from RNA. From the multiplex PCR reads, TCRdb called clonotypes with MiXCR, one entry per CDR3 protein. The sample carries about 180,000 distinct CDR3 sequences, about 47% recorded once. The V end lost 6 bases, the J end lost 0 bases, and 6 bases lay between the germline ends. The CDR3 contains 13 residues. The material sequenced was glioma tissue, nonneoplastic brain tissue, or PBMCs (not recorded which). This clonotype was obtained from a human donor with low-grade glioma or glioblastoma, undergoing nonglioma brain surgery, or in good health (not recorded which). The chain is built from TRBV12-3 or TRBV12-4 and TRBJ1-5, with unresolved D. CDR3 loop: CASRRYSNQPQHF. In DNA, the CDR3 is TGTGCCAGCAGACGTTATAGCAATCAGCCCCAGCATTTT.